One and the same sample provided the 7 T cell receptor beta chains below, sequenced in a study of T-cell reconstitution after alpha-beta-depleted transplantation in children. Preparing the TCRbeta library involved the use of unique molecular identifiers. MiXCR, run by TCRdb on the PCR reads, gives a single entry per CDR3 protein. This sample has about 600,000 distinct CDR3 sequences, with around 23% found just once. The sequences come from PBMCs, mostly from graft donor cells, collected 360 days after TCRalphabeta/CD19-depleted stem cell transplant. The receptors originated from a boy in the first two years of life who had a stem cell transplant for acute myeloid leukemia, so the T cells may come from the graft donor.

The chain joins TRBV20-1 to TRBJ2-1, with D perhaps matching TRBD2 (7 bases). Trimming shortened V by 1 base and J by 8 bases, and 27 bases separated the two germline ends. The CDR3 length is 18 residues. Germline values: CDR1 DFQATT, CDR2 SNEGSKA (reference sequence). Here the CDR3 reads CSARGPGRGGSNLYEQFF. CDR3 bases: TGCAGTGCTAGAGGGCCCGGTAGGGGGGGCTCTAATCTCTATGAGCAGTTCTTC.

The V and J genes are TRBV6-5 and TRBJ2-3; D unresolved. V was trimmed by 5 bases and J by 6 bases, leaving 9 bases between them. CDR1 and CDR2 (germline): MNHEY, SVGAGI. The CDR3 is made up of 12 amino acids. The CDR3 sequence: CASSLPSDTQYF. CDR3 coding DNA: TGTGCCAGCAGTCTCCCGTCGGATACGCAGTATTTT.

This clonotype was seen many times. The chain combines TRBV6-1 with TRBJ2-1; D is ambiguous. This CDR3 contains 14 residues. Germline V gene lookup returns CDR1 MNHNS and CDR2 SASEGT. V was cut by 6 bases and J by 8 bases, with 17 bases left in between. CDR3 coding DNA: TGTGCCAGCAGGGTAACTACCAGCTCGGATGAGCAGTTCTTC. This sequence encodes CASRVTTSSDEQFF.

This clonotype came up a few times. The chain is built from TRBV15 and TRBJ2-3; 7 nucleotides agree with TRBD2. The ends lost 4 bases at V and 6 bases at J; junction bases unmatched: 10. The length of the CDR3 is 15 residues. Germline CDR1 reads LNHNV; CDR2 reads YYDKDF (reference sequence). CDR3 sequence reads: CATSKSGDLVDTQYF. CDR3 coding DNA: TGTGCCACCAGCAAGAGCGGGGACCTCGTCGATACGCAGTATTTT.

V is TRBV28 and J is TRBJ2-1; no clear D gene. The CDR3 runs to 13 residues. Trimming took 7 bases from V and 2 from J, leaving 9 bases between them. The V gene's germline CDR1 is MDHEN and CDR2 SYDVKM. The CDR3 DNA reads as TGTGCCAGCACTGGGCCAACCTACAATGAGCAGTTCTTC. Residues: CASTGPTYNEQFF.

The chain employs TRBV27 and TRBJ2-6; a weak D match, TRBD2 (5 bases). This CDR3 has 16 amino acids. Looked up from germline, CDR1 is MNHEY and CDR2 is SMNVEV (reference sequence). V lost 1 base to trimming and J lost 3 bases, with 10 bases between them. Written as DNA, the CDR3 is TGTGCCAGCAGTTTATTGCCTAGCCTTGGGGCCAACGTCCTGACTTTC. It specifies CASSLLPSLGANVLTF.

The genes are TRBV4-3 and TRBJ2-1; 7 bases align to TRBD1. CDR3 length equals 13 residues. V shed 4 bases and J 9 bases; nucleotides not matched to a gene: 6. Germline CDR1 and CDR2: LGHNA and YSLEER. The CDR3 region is CASSRTGASEQFF. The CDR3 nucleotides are TGCGCCAGCAGCCGCACAGGGGCGTCTGAGCAGTTCTTC.